This T cell receptor (beta chain) comes out of a study of shared clonotypes between healthy human individuals. Background on the study: The cohort had two women and a few men, ages 18 to 49.

Trimming pared 4 bases from V and 3 bases from J, leaving 9 bases between. Germline loops: CDR1 SGHAT, CDR2 FQNNGV. CDR3 size: 13 residues. Some clones are missing from TCRdb's copy, which holds only in-frame ones; the method was immunoSEQ multiplex PCR. The table lists some 1.4 million clones, approximately 97% of them singletons. The material sequenced was naive CD4+ T cells sorted from blood. Noted subset: CD45RA+ positively selected. This TCR derives from a man aged 25-45 years in good health. The V gene is TRBV11-2, the J gene TRBJ1-1; D is uncertain. DNA of the CDR3: TGTGCCAGCAGCTCAGGAACCGACACTGAAGCTTTCTTT. This sequence encodes CASSSGTDTEAFF. Full variable domain (remainder filled in from reference TRBV11-2 and TRBJ1-1): EAGVAQSPRYKIIEKRQSVAFWCNPISGHATLYWYQQILGQGPKLLIQFQNNGVVDDSQLPKDRFSAERLKGVDSTLKIQPAKLEDSAVYLCASSSGTDTEAFFGQGTRLTVV.